This T cell receptor beta chain derives from a study of cytomegalovirus exposure and HLA in healthy donors. Per germline, CDR1 SQVTM and CDR2 ANQGSEA. Trimming took 7 bases from V and 1 from J; bases not matched to a gene: 3. The CDR3 is 13 residues long. Generated by immunoSEQ multiplex PCR, the TCRdb table keeps only in-frame clones and is missing some. The repertoire holds 250,000 to 300,000 clones, with nearly 90% as singletons. V gene TRBV29-1 combines with J gene TRBJ2-2; TRBD1 matches at 7 bases. The TCR was taken from a woman aged 18 to 35 in good health and CMV-seronegative. Sequenced: PBMCs. This CDR3 is CSGGQRNTGELFF. The CDR3 nucleotides are TGCAGCGGGGGACAGAGGAACACCGGGGAGCTGTTTTTT.